These 9 T cell receptor beta chains were sequenced from one sample in a study of T cell clonality in common variable immunodeficiency. The method was immunoSEQ multiplex PCR; TCRdb's version includes in-frame clones alone and lacks a portion of them. Listed for the sample are 35,000 to 50,000 clones, none seen a single time. Sequencing used peripheral blood mononuclear cells. These receptor sequences come from a person aged 18 to 75 in good health.

This clone has at least ten counts. The read stops 3 residues short of the end of the CDR3; the missing end is completed from the germline J gene. V gene TRBV20-1 combines with J gene TRBJ2-7, with TRBD1 matching 7 bases. The CDR3 runs 16 residues. Germline lookup yields CDR1 DFQATT and CDR2 SNEGSKA (reference sequence). J was trimmed by 0 bases and V by 6 bases; bases with no gene match: 14. CDR3 sequence: CSAPLNRGPSSYEQYF. The sequenced part of the CDR3 DNA is TGCAGTGCCCCCCTCAATAGGGGGCCAAGCTCCTACGAG.

In this sample, this clone turned up many times. The CDR3 goes on 3 residues after the read ends, and that part is filled in from the germline J gene. The V gene is TRBV19, the J gene TRBJ2-1, with a tentative D call TRBD2 (5 bases). V dropped 3 bases and J dropped 6 bases, with 9 bases sitting between them. CDR3 length: 13 amino acids. Germline lookup yields CDR1 LNHDA and CDR2 SQIVND (reference sequence). The CDR3 reads CASSMVSGNEQFF. CDR3 DNA (partial): TGTGCCAGTAGTATGGTAAGCGGCAATGAG. The variable domain in full, completed from reference TRBV19 and TRBJ2-1, reads DGGITQSPKYLFRKEGQNVTLSCEQNLNHDAMYWYRQDPGQGLRLIYYSQIVNDFQKGDIAEGYSVSREKKESFPLTVTSAQKNPTAFYLCASSMVSGNEQFFGPGTRLTVL.

The table lists this clone with many counts. The read stops 3 residues short of the end of the CDR3; the missing end is completed from the germline J gene. The genes are TRBV20-1 and TRBJ2-2; tentative D call: TRBD1 (5 bases). The germline gives CDR1 DFQATT, CDR2 SNEGSKA (reference sequence). CDR3 length: 18 residues. V was cut by 0 bases and J by 4 bases, with 21 bases left in between. The sequenced CDR3 bases are TGCAGTGCTAGAGACGGAAGATGGCAGGGCTTTGGCACCGGGGAG. This sequence encodes CSARDGRWQGFGTGE. The CDR3 in its entirety is CSARDGRWQGFGTGELFF.

This clone showed up just a few times. The observed sequence ends 3 residues before the CDR3 terminus, with the missing tail filled in from the germline J gene. The chain uses TRBV19 and TRBJ1-2, with D hard to call. From germline, CDR1 is LNHDA and CDR2 SQIVND (reference sequence). The length of the CDR3 is 14 residues. The covered CDR3 bases are TGTGCCAGTAAGGAAGCGGGATATGACAATGAC. It yields the protein CASKEAGYDND. The CDR3 in full is CASKEAGYDNDYTF.

CDR3 protein: CSVVVEQGATDTQYF. The part of the CDR3 DNA that was read is TGCAGCGTTGTCGTTGAACAGGGGGCCACAGATACG. This chain connects TRBV29-1 to TRBJ2-3, with 9 positions matching TRBD1. The read halts 3 residues ahead of the CDR3 end, with the missing end drawn from the germline J gene. V was pared by 4 bases and J by 2 bases, with 7 bases of the junction left unmatched. The CDR3 is 15 residues long. Germline values: CDR1 SQVTM, CDR2 ANQGSEA.

This clone has ten or more counts. With the read ending 3 residues before the CDR3 end, the germline J gene is used to fill in that end. The chain couples TRBV23-1 to TRBJ2-5, with 10 bases fitting TRBD1. TRBV23-1 is treated as an ORF (open reading frame) with a function not yet certain. The CDR3 is 16 amino acids. J was trimmed by 4 bases and V by 2 bases; bases with no gene match: 7. This chain's CDR3 is CASSQTDRGFAETQYF. Partial CDR3 DNA: TGCGCCAGCAGTCAAACGGACAGGGGGTTTGCAGAGACC.

This clone was seen at least ten times. The missing CDR3 end, 3 residues past where the read stops, is filled in from the germline J gene. This chain links TRBV9 with TRBJ2-7; TRBD1 might be the D (5 bases). This CDR3 is built from 14 residues. V was cut by 4 bases and J by 3 bases, with 14 bases left in between. Germline CDR1 SGDLS, CDR2 YYNGEE. CDR3 region: CASSPQGANYEQYF. CDR3 DNA, as far as it was read: TGTGCCAGCAGCCCGCAAGGGGCAAACTACGAG. The variable domain in full, with the rest retrieved from reference TRBV9 and TRBJ2-7, is DSGVTQTPKHLITATGQRVTLRCSPRSGDLSVYWYQQSLDQGLQFLIQYYNGEERAKGNILERFSAQQFPDLHSELNLSSLELGDSALYFCASSPQGANYEQYFGPGTRLTVT.

This clone was recorded many times. The sequenced fragment ends 3 residues before the CDR3 boundary, so the rest is inferred from the germline J gene. The chain joins TRBV18 to TRBJ2-2; tentatively, D is TRBD2 (5 bases). The V gene's germline CDR1 is KGHSH and CDR2 LQKENI. V was pared by 6 bases and J by 6 bases, with 17 bases between. The length of the CDR3 is 15 residues. The CDR3 bases that were read are TGTGCCAGCTCCCCTCTGACTACAGTGGCCGGGGAG. It specifies CASSPLTTVAGE. The complete CDR3 protein is CASSPLTTVAGELFF.

At least ten counts were recorded for this clone. Coverage ceases 3 residues before the CDR3 finishes, and the germline J gene fills in the end. The chain recombines TRBV5-1 with TRBJ2-1; 7 nucleotides match TRBD1. V lost 2 bases to trimming and J lost 4 bases; unmatched junction nucleotides: 6. The CDR3 runs 15 residues. Germline V lookup: CDR1 SGHRS, CDR2 YFSETQ. Partial CDR3 DNA: TGCGCCAGCAGCTTTAGGGACAGAAGTTACAATGAG. Amino acid sequence: CASSFRDRSYNE. The full CDR3 sequence reads CASSFRDRSYNEQFF.